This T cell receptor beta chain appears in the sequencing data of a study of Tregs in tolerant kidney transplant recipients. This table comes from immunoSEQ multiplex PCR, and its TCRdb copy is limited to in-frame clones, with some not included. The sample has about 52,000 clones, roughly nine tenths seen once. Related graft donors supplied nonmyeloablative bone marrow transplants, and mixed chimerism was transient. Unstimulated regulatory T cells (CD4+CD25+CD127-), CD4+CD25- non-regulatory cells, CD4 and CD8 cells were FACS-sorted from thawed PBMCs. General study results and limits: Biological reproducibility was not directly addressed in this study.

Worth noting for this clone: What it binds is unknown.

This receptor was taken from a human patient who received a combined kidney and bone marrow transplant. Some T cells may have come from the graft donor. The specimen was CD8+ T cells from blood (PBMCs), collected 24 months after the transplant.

CDR3 nucleotide sequence: TGTGCCAGCAGTTACTCGAGAACCAGGACTACCGGGGAGCTGTTTTTT. Translation gives CASSYSRTRTTGELFF. V usage is TRBV6-5 and J usage is TRBJ2-2; D may be TRBD2 (5 bases). Germline values: CDR1 MNHEY, CDR2 SVGAGI. Trimming cost V 0 bases and J 5 bases, with 13 bases left between them. This CDR3 is built from 16 residues.